This record concerns one T cell receptor (beta chain) sequence. The data derive from a study of blood T cell repertoires in COVID-19. Across the whole study: PBMCs, B-cell-depleted T cells, or T cells provided the cDNA or gDNA that made up the material.

Produced via immunoSEQ multiplex PCR; TCRdb's table is partial and in-frame only. The sample consists of under 200,000 clones, more than 85% of them appearing once. The CDR3 extends over 16 amino acids. CDR1 and CDR2 from the germline V gene are GTSNPN and SVGIG (reference sequence). The V end lost 0 bases, the J end lost 0 bases, and 11 bases lay between the germline ends. The receptor was isolated from a man younger than 30 with acute or convalescent COVID-19. The chain recombines TRBV30 with TRBJ2-2, with D uncertain. The sample comprised peripheral blood. The CDR3 protein is CAWSVLRTTNTGELFF. The DNA for the CDR3 is TGTGCCTGGAGTGTACTGCGAACTACGAACACCGGGGAGCTGTTTTTT.